The rows below give T cell receptor beta chains drawn from one sample of a study of PD-1 blockade in classical Hodgkin lymphoma. The data were produced by immunoSEQ multiplex PCR, yet TCRdb's version contains in-frame clones alone and is incomplete. The sample consists of about 24,000 clones, about 83% of them appearing once. The specimen was CD4+ T cells from blood, collected at baseline. The source is a human donor with classical Hodgkin lymphoma. Each CDR3 is given with its conserved first and last residue. Each record gives: V gene, clone size, J gene, CDR3 length, D gene, CDR3 protein, CDR3 DNA. D genes are given only for firm matches. Not all rows give a size; the values are once, few, many and, for expanded clones, a class.

v_gene: TRBV7-2
abundance: .
j_gene: TRBJ1-3
len: 12
d_gene: .
CDR3aa: CASSYERGTIYF
CDR3nt: TGTGCCAGCAGCTATGAGAGGGGCACCATATATTTT

v_gene: TRBV5-5
abundance: .
j_gene: TRBJ1-5
len: 17
d_gene: .
CDR3aa: CASTRSGESGKSQPQHF
CDR3nt: TGTGCCAGCACCCGTTCAGGTGAGAGTGGGAAGTCTCAGCCCCAGCATTTT

v_gene: TRBV18
abundance: .
j_gene: TRBJ2-2
len: 16
d_gene: TRBD1
CDR3aa: CASSPPWTGNTGELFF
CDR3nt: TGTGCCAGCTCACCGCCTTGGACAGGGAACACCGGGGAGCTGTTTTTT

v_gene: TRBV4-2
abundance: few
j_gene: TRBJ2-7
len: 15
d_gene: .
CDR3aa: CASSQRGQGIYEQYF
CDR3nt: TGTGCCAGCAGCCAAAGGGGCCAGGGGATTTACGAGCAGTACTTC

v_gene: TRBV7-2
abundance: .
j_gene: TRBJ1-4
len: 14
d_gene: .
CDR3aa: CASSPGWANEKLFF
CDR3nt: TGTGCCAGCAGCCCGGGATGGGCTAATGAAAAACTGTTTTTT

v_gene: TRBV27
abundance: once
j_gene: TRBJ1-3
len: 14
d_gene: .
CDR3aa: CASGKQGPGNTIYF
CDR3nt: TGTGCCAGCGGAAAACAGGGACCCGGAAACACCATATATTTT

v_gene: TRBV7-9
abundance: .
j_gene: TRBJ1-1
len: 15
d_gene: TRBD1
CDR3aa: CASSLQGAMNTEAFF
CDR3nt: TGTGCCAGCAGTTTACAGGGGGCTATGAACACTGAAGCTTTCTTT

v_gene: TRBV30
abundance: .
j_gene: TRBJ2-3
len: 13
d_gene: .
CDR3aa: CAWRTGSTDTQYF
CDR3nt: TGTGCCTGGAGGACGGGAAGCACAGATACGCAGTATTTT

v_gene: TRBV5-1
abundance: .
j_gene: TRBJ2-7
len: 14
d_gene: .
CDR3aa: CASSFRQDSYEQYF
CDR3nt: TGCGCCAGCAGCTTCCGACAGGATAGCTACGAGCAGTACTTC

v_gene: TRBV6-5
abundance: .
j_gene: TRBJ1-1
len: 14
d_gene: .
CDR3aa: CASSWAGQNTEAFF
CDR3nt: TGTGCCAGCAGTTGGGCCGGGCAGAACACTGAAGCTTTCTTT

v_gene: TRBV5-1
abundance: once
j_gene: TRBJ2-3
len: 16
d_gene: .
CDR3aa: CASSPPGGGIADTQYF
CDR3nt: TGCGCCAGCAGCCCACCGGGTGGGGGTATCGCAGATACGCAGTATTTT

v_gene: TRBV28
abundance: .
j_gene: TRBJ1-4
len: 13
d_gene: .
CDR3aa: CASSHGTVEKLFF
CDR3nt: TGTGCCAGCAGTCATGGGACGGTCGAAAAACTGTTTTTT

v_gene: TRBV7-8
abundance: .
j_gene: TRBJ2-1
len: 17
d_gene: TRBD2
CDR3aa: CASSLAGGLAGDNEQFF
CDR3nt: TGTGCCAGCAGCTTAGCGGGGGGACTAGCGGGGGACAATGAGCAGTTCTTC

v_gene: TRBV5-8
abundance: .
j_gene: TRBJ1-5
len: 14
d_gene: .
CDR3aa: CASSLFAGDQPQHF
CDR3nt: TGTGCCAGCAGCTTATTTGCCGGAGATCAGCCCCAGCATTTT

v_gene: TRBV10-3
abundance: once
j_gene: TRBJ2-3
len: 13
d_gene: TRBD2
CDR3aa: CAISDGGINTQYF
CDR3nt: TGTGCCATCAGTGACGGGGGGATAAATACGCAGTATTTT

v_gene: TRBV4-3
abundance: .
j_gene: TRBJ2-7
len: 15
d_gene: .
CDR3aa: CASSPSLWGSYEQYF
CDR3nt: TGCGCCAGCAGCCCCTCTCTATGGGGCTCGTACGAGCAGTACTTC

v_gene: TRBV2
abundance: .
j_gene: TRBJ2-5
len: 14
d_gene: .
CDR3aa: CASSSPTGTETQYF
CDR3nt: TGTGCCAGCAGTTCTCCAACGGGGACGGAGACCCAGTACTTC

v_gene: TRBV7-9
abundance: .
j_gene: TRBJ2-3
len: 15
d_gene: TRBD2
CDR3aa: CASSIRTSTTDTQYF
CDR3nt: TGTGCCAGCAGCATCCGGACTAGCACCACAGATACGCAGTATTTT

v_gene: TRBV18
abundance: .
j_gene: TRBJ1-3
len: 14
d_gene: .
CDR3aa: CASSPPGPGNTIYF
CDR3nt: TGTGCCAGCTCACCACCTGGGCCTGGAAACACCATATATTTT

v_gene: TRBV18
abundance: .
j_gene: TRBJ1-1
len: 15
d_gene: .
CDR3aa: CASSPGTPRATEAFF
CDR3nt: TGTGCCAGCTCACCAGGGACCCCCCGTGCGACTGAAGCTTTCTTT

v_gene: TRBV6-5
abundance: .
j_gene: TRBJ2-7
len: 14
d_gene: TRBD2
CDR3aa: CASSYSSGSYEQYF
CDR3nt: TGTGCCAGCAGTTACTCTAGCGGGTCCTACGAGCAGTACTTC

v_gene: TRBV11-1
abundance: .
j_gene: TRBJ2-5
len: 14
d_gene: .
CDR3aa: CASSLGQPKETQYF
CDR3nt: TGTGCCAGCAGCTTAGGGCAGCCAAAAGAGACCCAGTACTTC

v_gene: TRBV7-9
abundance: .
j_gene: TRBJ1-5
len: 13
d_gene: TRBD1
CDR3aa: CASDRGMNQPQHF
CDR3nt: TGTGCCAGCGACAGGGGAATGAATCAGCCCCAGCATTTT

v_gene: TRBV4-3
abundance: .
j_gene: TRBJ2-1
len: 17
d_gene: TRBD2
CDR3aa: CASSQEWRLAGDNEQFF
CDR3nt: TGCGCCAGCAGCCAAGAATGGAGACTAGCGGGGGACAATGAGCAGTTCTTC

v_gene: TRBV7-9
abundance: .
j_gene: TRBJ2-5
len: 14
d_gene: .
CDR3aa: CASSLLVEKETQYF
CDR3nt: TGTGCCAGCAGCTTGCTAGTAGAAAAAGAGACCCAGTACTTC

v_gene: TRBV6-6
abundance: .
j_gene: TRBJ2-3
len: 15
d_gene: .
CDR3aa: CASSYIGGGTDTQYF
CDR3nt: TGTGCCAGCAGTTATATAGGGGGGGGCACAGATACGCAGTATTTT

v_gene: TRBV19
abundance: .
j_gene: TRBJ1-6
len: 14
d_gene: .
CDR3aa: CASSMRQGNSPLHF
CDR3nt: TGTGCCAGTAGTATGCGGCAGGGTAATTCACCCCTCCACTTT

v_gene: TRBV2
abundance: .
j_gene: TRBJ2-3
len: 11
d_gene: .
CDR3aa: CASIQVDTQYF
CDR3nt: TGTGCCAGCATCCAGGTAGATACGCAGTATTTT

v_gene: TRBV2
abundance: .
j_gene: TRBJ2-7
len: 12
d_gene: .
CDR3aa: CASSSETSEQYF
CDR3nt: TGTGCCAGCAGCAGTGAAACAAGTGAGCAGTACTTC

v_gene: TRBV10-3
abundance: .
j_gene: TRBJ2-4
len: 17
d_gene: .
CDR3aa: CAISESAGAETKNIQYF
CDR3nt: TGTGCCATCAGTGAGTCAGCCGGGGCGGAAACCAAAAACATTCAGTACTTC

v_gene: TRBV7-9
abundance: .
j_gene: TRBJ2-6
len: 16
d_gene: .
CDR3aa: CASSLRRATGANVLTF
CDR3nt: TGTGCCAGCAGCCTACGGAGAGCGACTGGGGCCAACGTCCTGACTTTC

v_gene: TRBV6-1
abundance: .
j_gene: TRBJ1-2
len: 10
d_gene: .
CDR3aa: CASSEFGYTF
CDR3nt: TGTGCCAGCAGTGAGTTTGGCTACACCTTC

v_gene: TRBV7-2
abundance: .
j_gene: TRBJ2-1
len: 13
d_gene: .
CDR3aa: CASNTQQYNEQFF
CDR3nt: TGTGCCAGCAACACCCAACAATACAATGAGCAGTTCTTC

v_gene: TRBV19
abundance: .
j_gene: TRBJ2-1
len: 15
d_gene: TRBD2
CDR3aa: CASSIMSSGRNEQFF
CDR3nt: TGTGCCAGTAGTATTATGAGCTCCGGGAGGAATGAGCAGTTCTTC

v_gene: TRBV27
abundance: .
j_gene: TRBJ2-1
len: 11
d_gene: .
CDR3aa: CASMRFDEQFF
CDR3nt: TGTGCCAGCATGCGATTCGATGAGCAGTTCTTC

v_gene: TRBV27
abundance: .
j_gene: TRBJ2-5
len: 13
d_gene: TRBD2
CDR3aa: CASSNWGGETQYF
CDR3nt: TGTGCCAGCAGTAACTGGGGGGGAGAGACCCAGTACTTC

v_gene: TRBV30
abundance: .
j_gene: TRBJ1-1
len: 12
d_gene: TRBD1
CDR3aa: CAWGQGVGAAFF
CDR3nt: TGTGCCTGGGGACAGGGGGTGGGGGCAGCTTTCTTT

v_gene: TRBV18
abundance: .
j_gene: TRBJ2-7
len: 14
d_gene: .
CDR3aa: CASSQGDYRYEQYF
CDR3nt: TGTGCCAGCTCCCAGGGGGACTACCGATACGAGCAGTACTTC

v_gene: TRBV7-3
abundance: .
j_gene: TRBJ2-3
len: 14
d_gene: .
CDR3aa: CASSLRGDTDTQYF
CDR3nt: TGTGCCAGCAGCTTAAGAGGGGACACAGATACGCAGTATTTT

v_gene: TRBV18
abundance: .
j_gene: TRBJ2-7
len: 14
d_gene: TRBD2
CDR3aa: CASSPGLAGYEQYF
CDR3nt: TGTGCCAGCTCACCGGGACTAGCGGGCTACGAGCAGTACTTC

v_gene: TRBV9
abundance: .
j_gene: TRBJ2-7
len: 14
d_gene: TRBD2
CDR3aa: CASSPTSGGNEQYF
CDR3nt: TGTGCCAGCAGCCCCACTAGCGGGGGAAACGAGCAGTACTTC

v_gene: TRBV11-3
abundance: .
j_gene: TRBJ2-5
len: 14
d_gene: .
CDR3aa: CASSSPGQRETQYF
CDR3nt: TGTGCCAGCAGCTCACCCGGACAGAGAGAGACCCAGTACTTC

v_gene: TRBV10-3
abundance: .
j_gene: TRBJ1-1
len: 13
d_gene: .
CDR3aa: CAISGGEGTEAFF
CDR3nt: TGTGCCATCAGTGGAGGGGAAGGGACTGAAGCTTTCTTT

v_gene: TRBV19
abundance: .
j_gene: TRBJ2-1
len: 18
d_gene: TRBD2
CDR3aa: CASSNDEWGTSFYNEQFF
CDR3nt: TGTGCCAGTAGCAATGACGAATGGGGGACTAGCTTCTACAATGAGCAGTTCTTC

v_gene: TRBV7-9
abundance: few
j_gene: TRBJ1-2
len: 13
d_gene: TRBD1
CDR3aa: CASSLWTGYGYTF
CDR3nt: TGTGCCAGCAGCTTATGGACAGGCTATGGCTACACCTTC

v_gene: TRBV18
abundance: .
j_gene: TRBJ2-5
len: 14
d_gene: .
CDR3aa: CASSLSMTEETQYF
CDR3nt: TGTGCCAGCTCACTGTCTATGACTGAGGAGACCCAGTACTTC

v_gene: TRBV7-2
abundance: .
j_gene: TRBJ1-6
len: 16
d_gene: .
CDR3aa: CASSLVAPSVGSPLHF
CDR3nt: TGTGCCAGCAGCTTAGTGGCACCGAGCGTCGGATCACCCCTCCACTTT

v_gene: TRBV9
abundance: .
j_gene: TRBJ2-3
len: 13
d_gene: TRBD1
CDR3aa: CASSVAGGNTQYF
CDR3nt: TGTGCCAGCAGCGTAGCAGGGGGAAATACGCAGTATTTT

v_gene: TRBV9
abundance: .
j_gene: TRBJ2-2
len: 16
d_gene: .
CDR3aa: CASSVDWGVGTGELFF
CDR3nt: TGTGCCAGCAGCGTAGATTGGGGGGTAGGAACCGGGGAGCTGTTTTTT

v_gene: TRBV5-1
abundance: .
j_gene: TRBJ2-3
len: 17
d_gene: .
CDR3aa: CASSPPNNLGAADTQYF
CDR3nt: TGCGCCAGCAGTCCGCCTAATAACCTGGGGGCAGCAGATACGCAGTATTTT

v_gene: TRBV18
abundance: .
j_gene: TRBJ2-2
len: 15
d_gene: .
CDR3aa: CASSPMGLNTGELFF
CDR3nt: TGTGCCAGCTCACCAATGGGCCTGAACACCGGGGAGCTGTTTTTT

v_gene: TRBV5-4
abundance: .
j_gene: TRBJ1-4
len: 16
d_gene: .
CDR3aa: CASSSRESWLNEKLFF
CDR3nt: TGTGCCAGCAGCTCCCGGGAAAGTTGGTTAAATGAAAAACTGTTTTTT

v_gene: TRBV7-6
abundance: .
j_gene: TRBJ2-3
len: 16
d_gene: TRBD2
CDR3aa: CASSPGASGGTDTQYF
CDR3nt: TGTGCCAGCAGCCCAGGGGCTAGCGGGGGAACAGATACGCAGTATTTT

v_gene: TRBV6-6
abundance: .
j_gene: TRBJ1-5
len: 13
d_gene: .
CDR3aa: CASSRWSNQPQHF
CDR3nt: TGTGCCAGCAGTCGGTGGAGCAATCAGCCCCAGCATTTT

v_gene: TRBV19
abundance: once
j_gene: TRBJ2-4
len: 14
d_gene: .
CDR3aa: CASSIGGAKNIQYF
CDR3nt: TGTGCCAGTAGTATTGGGGGCGCCAAAAACATTCAGTACTTC

v_gene: TRBV6-6
abundance: .
j_gene: TRBJ1-1
len: 12
d_gene: TRBD1
CDR3aa: CASTPGGTEAFF
CDR3nt: TGTGCCAGCACTCCAGGGGGAACTGAAGCTTTCTTT

v_gene: TRBV6-5
abundance: .
j_gene: TRBJ2-5
len: 14
d_gene: .
CDR3aa: CASSYSKGYTAQYF
CDR3nt: TGTGCCAGCAGTTACTCGAAGGGATACACGGCCCAGTACTTC